This passage covers 13 T cell receptor beta chains from one sample sequenced in a study of T-cell memory formation after mild COVID-19. TCRdb itself ran the 5' RACE reads through MiXCR, one entry per CDR3 protein. Of roughly 14,000 distinct CDR3 sequences listed, 20% to 25% were seen once; the top ten hold around 56%. Material for sequencing was PBMCs or a T cell subset sorted from them (not recorded which). These receptors originate from a man between 18 and 35 years old who had mild COVID-19 (a few samples of this study predate the infection). Cell type and time point are not known.

This clonotype was counted at least ten times. The chain is built from TRBV30 and TRBJ1-4; D call uncertain. Per germline, CDR1 GTSNPN and CDR2 SVGIG (reference sequence). The V end was cut by 0 bases, the J end by 8 bases, with 19 bases between. The CDR3 is 16 amino acids. CDR3 protein: CAWSVPMDLSGEKLFF. The CDR3 region has the DNA TGTGCCTGGAGTGTACCCATGGATCTTTCGGGCGAAAAACTGTTTTTT.

CDR3 region: CASSPGARGETQYF. Written as DNA, the CDR3 is TGTGCCAGCAGCCCCGGGGCCCGAGGAGAGACCCAGTACTTC. The V call is TRBV11-2, the J call TRBJ2-5; TRBD1 or TRBD2 may be the D gene (5 bases each). V was pared by 5 bases and J by 4 bases, with 14 bases between. The CDR3 extends over 14 amino acids. Germline V gene lookup returns CDR1 SGHAT and CDR2 FQNNGV.

The CDR3 loop reads CASSVDWWGTETQYF. Here the CDR3 DNA reads TGTGCCAGCAGCGTAGATTGGTGGGGGACGGAGACCCAGTACTTC. The chain is built from TRBV9 and TRBJ2-5; D is tentatively TRBD1 or TRBD2 (5 bases each). CDR1 and CDR2 (germline): SGDLS, YYNGEE. V dropped 0 bases and J dropped 5 bases, with 14 bases sitting between them. The CDR3 totals 15 residues.

This clonotype was observed at least ten times. The CDR3 nucleotides read TGCGCCAGCAGCTTGCCCCGACAGGGGAGCACAGATACGCAGTATTTT. Protein sequence: CASSLPRQGSTDTQYF. The chain employs TRBV5-1 and TRBJ2-3, with TRBD1 matching 8 bases. The germline gives CDR1 SGHRS, CDR2 YFSETQ. J lost 0 bases, V lost 1 base, and 4 bases had no gene match. The CDR3 has 16 residues.

The chain has TRBV9 and TRBJ2-5, with D tentatively TRBD1 (6 bases). The CDR3 runs 14 residues. The germline V and J ends were trimmed by 4 bases and 5 bases, with 15 bases remaining between them. Germline V gene data show CDR1 as SGDLS and CDR2 as YYNGEE. This CDR3 is CASSPRTAVETQYF. CDR3 sequence (DNA): TGTGCCAGCAGCCCGCGGACAGCGGTTGAGACCCAGTACTTC. Complete variable domain (other parts from reference TRBV9 and TRBJ2-5): DSGVTQTPKHLITATGQRVTLRCSPRSGDLSVYWYQQSLDQGLQFLIQYYNGEERAKGNILERFSAQQFPDLHSELNLSSLELGDSALYFCASSPRTAVETQYFGPGTRLLVL.

This clonotype was detected ten times or more. The chain carries TRBV27 and TRBJ1-5; no definite D call. CDR1 MNHEY and CDR2 SMNVEV come from the germline V gene (reference sequence). The ends were cut back, 7 bases at V and 2 bases at J, with 12 bases in the middle. The CDR3 is made up of 14 amino acids. The chain's CDR3 is CASTFRAGNQPQHF. The CDR3, as DNA: TGTGCCAGCACTTTTAGGGCGGGCAATCAGCCCCAGCATTTT.

This clonotype is medium-sized by share. J is TRBJ2-7 and V is TRBV7-2; TRBD2 matches at 14 bases. The ends lost 5 bases at V and 0 bases at J; junction bases unmatched: 3. Germline-derived CDR1 and CDR2 are SGHTA and FQGNSA. The CDR3 is made up of 16 amino acids. CDR3 loop: CASSQGTSGSSYEQYF. CDR3 DNA sequence: TGTGCCAGCAGCCAAGGGACTAGCGGGAGCTCCTACGAGCAGTACTTC.

This clonotype has a handful of counts. This sequence joins TRBV6-2 or TRBV6-3 and TRBJ1-1, with a tentative D call TRBD1 (5 bases). The CDR3 runs to 13 residues. Germline V gives CDR1 MNHEY, CDR2 SVGEGT. Trimming pared 3 bases from V and 12 bases from J, leaving 17 bases between. CDR3 loop: CASSYRQGPMTFF. CDR3 coding DNA: TGTGCCAGCAGTTATCGGCAGGGACCAATGACTTTCTTT.

This clonotype occurred many times. The chain recombines TRBV6-1 with TRBJ2-1; no definite D call. Trimming stripped 0 bases from V and 4 bases from J, with 13 bases between. Germline CDR1 reads MNHNS; CDR2 reads SASEGT. The CDR3 contains 16 residues. CDR3 coding DNA: TGTGCCAGCAGTGAAGCGCTCCTAGGAGTATACAATGAGCAGTTCTTC. This translates into CASSEALLGVYNEQFF.

The chain recombines TRBV18 with TRBJ1-2; D might be TRBD1 (5 bases). Trimming shortened V by 3 bases and J by 2 bases, and 10 bases separated the two germline ends. The CDR3 has 14 residues. The V gene's germline CDR1 is KGHSH and CDR2 LQKENI. CDR3 nucleotide sequence: TGTGCCAGCTCACCGGAGACAGAAAACTATGGCTACACCTTC. Its translation is CASSPETENYGYTF.

This clonotype showed up many times. This chain joins TRBV7-2 and TRBJ2-5, with TRBD2 matching 10 bases. The CDR3 covers 15 residues. CDR1 is SGHTA, CDR2 FQGNSA, per germline. Germline trimming cut 5 bases from V and 5 bases from J; bases unmatched to any gene: 8. CDR3 in DNA: TGTGCCAGCAGCGACCTAGCGGGGGTAGAGGAGACCCAGTACTTC. Protein product: CASSDLAGVEETQYF.

In this sample, this clonotype turned up many times. This chain joins TRBV4-3 and TRBJ2-2; D not resolved. The germline V and J ends were trimmed by 6 bases and 6 bases, with 14 bases remaining between them. CDR3 length equals 14 residues. Germline-derived CDR1 and CDR2 are LGHNA and YSLEER. The DNA of the CDR3 is TGCGCCAGCAGACTCGAAATCAGTTCCGGGGAGCTGTTTTTT. Its protein is CASRLEISSGELFF.

J is TRBJ2-7 and V is TRBV7-9; D gene unclear. This CDR3 region has 12 residues. Germline V lookup: CDR1 SEHNR, CDR2 FQNEAQ (reference sequence). The V gene lost 6 bases and the J gene lost 6 bases, with 12 bases spanning the gap. The CDR3 DNA is TGTGCCAGCAGTCTTAGAACCGGCGAGCAGTACGTC. This codes for CASSLRTGEQYV.